These 19 T cell receptor beta chains share one sample of origin, sequenced in a study of beta chain features in type 1 diabetes. The investigators reverse transcribed all of the isolated RNA, so they sequenced expressed TCRB transcripts. Here immunoSEQ multiplex PCR was the method, and the copy in TCRdb shows in-frame clones only, minus some. The table records some 150,000 clones, more than 9.5% of them present only once. The sequenced sample was central memory CD4+ T cells from blood. All receptors derive from a man younger than 35 in good health.

The chain links TRBV7-9 to TRBJ2-7, with TRBD1 matching over 7 bases. The germline CDR1 and CDR2 sequences are SEHNR and FQNEAQ (reference sequence). CDR3 size: 14 residues. Trimming cost V 5 bases and J 1 base; bases outside gene matches: 5. CDR3 sequence (DNA): TGTGCCAGCAGCCTACAGGGGATTTCCTACGAGCAGTACTTC. It yields the protein CASSLQGISYEQYF.

V is TRBV28 and J is TRBJ1-1; D unclear. CDR1 and CDR2 from the germline V gene are MDHEN and SYDVKM. V lost 6 bases to trimming and J lost 10 bases, with 9 bases between them. This CDR3 comprises 10 residues. In DNA, the CDR3 is TGTGCCAGCAGCCGGGCGTCAGCTTTCTTT. Translation: CASSRASAFF.

This clone was counted between two and nine times. In DNA, the CDR3 is TGTGCCAGCAGTGCCACGGGGTCCTATGGCTACACCTTC. Amino acid sequence: CASSATGSYGYTF. This sequence joins TRBV13 and TRBJ1-2; no reliable D call. The ends were cut back, 6 bases at V and 4 bases at J, with 12 bases in the middle. The CDR3 covers 13 residues. Germline V CDR1 and CDR2: PRHDT, FYEKMQ (reference sequence).

This clone has a count of ten or more. The same CDR3 arises from other DNA sequences in this sample as well. The rearrangement joins TRBV28 to TRBJ2-7, with 11 bases that match TRBD2. The CDR3 loop spans 14 amino acids. With 5 bases clipped from V and 1 base from J, the junction kept 1 base outside the gene matches. CDR1 is MDHEN, CDR2 SYDVKM, per germline. CDR3 nucleotides: TGTGCCAGCAGTCTAGCGGGAGGATCCTACGAGCAGTACTTC. Translated: CASSLAGGSYEQYF.

The chain employs TRBV14 and TRBJ1-2; D perhaps matches TRBD1 (5 bases). Germline V gene sequence: CDR1 SGHDN, CDR2 FVKESK. This CDR3 is built from 17 residues. The germline V and J ends were trimmed by 4 bases and 0 bases, with 18 bases remaining between them. CDR3 loop: CASSRPRDGGANYGYTF. CDR3 nucleotides: TGTGCCAGCAGCCGGCCCCGGGACGGGGGAGCTAACTATGGCTACACCTTC.

J is TRBJ1-1 and V is TRBV2; 7 nucleotides match TRBD1. The CDR3 has 14 amino acids. The J segment lost 14 bases and the V segment lost 2 bases, leaving 14 bases of the junction unmatched. Per germline, CDR1 SNHLY and CDR2 FYNNEI. This CDR3 is CASSESRGQARVFF. CDR3 DNA sequence: TGTGCCAGCAGTGAATCCCGTGGACAGGCGAGAGTCTTCTTT.

This clone appeared a few times. The chain recombines TRBV30 with TRBJ1-6; D might be TRBD1 (6 bases). The CDR3 extends over 12 amino acids. Germline V CDR1 and CDR2: GTSNPN, SVGIG (reference sequence). The V gene lost 6 bases and the J gene lost 7 bases, with 10 bases spanning the gap. DNA for the CDR3: TGTGCCTGCGGACAGACAAATTCACCCCTCCACTTT. It yields the protein CACGQTNSPLHF.

This rearrangement joins TRBV9 to TRBJ1-4, with D unclear. This CDR3 is 14 amino acids long. Germline assignment: CDR1 SGDLS and CDR2 YYNGEE. The V gene lost 4 bases and the J gene lost 8 bases, with 15 bases spanning the gap. DNA of the CDR3: TGTGCCAGCAGCCCCGGACTCTCCGGCGAAAAACTGTTTTTT. Amino acids: CASSPGLSGEKLFF.

This clone has at least ten counts. The V and J genes are TRBV5-1 and TRBJ2-3; possible D gene TRBD1, 6 bases. The CDR3 is 13 residues long. Trimming took off 5 bases at V and 6 bases at J, with 13 bases between the two ends. Germline loops: CDR1 SGHRS, CDR2 YFSETQ. For the CDR3, the DNA is TGCGCCAGCAGGTGGCAGGGGTTCGATACGCAGTATTTT. This sequence encodes CASRWQGFDTQYF.

The V and J genes are TRBV7-3 and TRBJ2-6; 7 nucleotides match TRBD1. Unmatched junction bases numbered 15, after V lost 1 base and J lost 0 bases. Germline-derived CDR1 and CDR2 are SGHTA and FQGTGA. CDR3 size: 21 residues. The DNA of the CDR3 is TGTGCCAGCAGCTTAAGTATTATGCCGCAGGGGGTTTTCTCTGGGGCCAACGTCCTGACTTTC. As protein: CASSLSIMPQGVFSGANVLTF. The whole variable domain, remainder taken from reference TRBV7-3 and TRBJ2-6, is GAGVSQTPSNKVTEKGKYVELRCDPISGHTALYWYRQSLGQGPEFLIYFQGTGAADDSGLPNDRFFAVRPEGSVSTLKIQRTERGDSAVYLCASSLSIMPQGVFSGANVLTFGAGSRLTVL.

This clone was recorded once. The gene calls are TRBV7-9 and TRBJ1-4, with 9 bases matching TRBD1. Looked up from germline, CDR1 is SEHNR and CDR2 is FQNEAQ (reference sequence). J gave up 8 bases and V 5 bases, and 9 bases lay outside the gene matches. This CDR3 has 15 amino acids. CDR3 loop: CASSNAGTGNEKLFF. The CDR3 nucleotides are TGTGCCAGCAGCAACGCCGGGACAGGGAACGAAAAACTGTTTTTT.

This clone was counted between two and nine times. This rearrangement joins TRBV10-3 to TRBJ2-7, with 7 bases identical to TRBD1. With 2 bases clipped from V and 6 bases from J, the junction kept 7 bases outside the gene matches. Germline CDR1 ENHRY, CDR2 SYGVKD. This CDR3 has 14 amino acids. As DNA, the CDR3 is TGTGCCATCAGTGAGCCAAAGGGACAGACCGAGCAGTACTTC. It codes for CAISEPKGQTEQYF.

DNA of the CDR3: TGCGCCAGCAGCCCTTGGACTTCCACAGATACGCAGTATTTT. This encodes CASSPWTSTDTQYF. The chain uses TRBV5-1 and TRBJ2-3, with a weak D call TRBD2 (5 bases). This CDR3 contains 14 residues. The germline V gene encodes CDR1 SGHRS and CDR2 YFSETQ. Trimming removed 4 bases at V and 2 bases at J, with 11 bases between.

This clone was found a few times. J is TRBJ2-7 and V is TRBV11-2, with D unclear. The CDR3 runs 15 residues. Trimming shortened V by 0 bases and J by 1 base, and 10 bases separated the two germline ends. The V gene's germline CDR1 is SGHAT and CDR2 FQNNGV. CDR3 region: CASSLEGWGSYEQYF. The CDR3 nucleotides are TGTGCCAGCAGCTTAGAGGGTTGGGGTTCCTACGAGCAGTACTTC.

This chain connects TRBV9 to TRBJ2-1; 7 bases are shared with TRBD2. CDR3 length: 17 amino acids. Germline V gives CDR1 SGDLS, CDR2 YYNGEE. V dropped 0 bases and J dropped 6; count of bases not matched to a gene: 12. CDR3 coding DNA: TGTGCCAGCAGCGTAGGTCGTCAGGGAGGGTTGGCCAATGAGCAGTTCTTC. Its translation is CASSVGRQGGLANEQFF. Filled out from reference TRBV9 and TRBJ2-1, the complete variable domain reads DSGVTQTPKHLITATGQRVTLRCSPRSGDLSVYWYQQSLDQGLQFLIQYYNGEERAKGNILERFSAQQFPDLHSELNLSSLELGDSALYFCASSVGRQGGLANEQFFGPGTRLTVL.

This clone has a handful of counts. V gene TRBV27 combines with J gene TRBJ2-1; the match to TRBD2 covers 8 bases. From germline, CDR1 is MNHEY and CDR2 SMNVEV (reference sequence). V shed 8 bases, J shed 6 bases, and the junction held 15 bases outside the gene matches. The CDR3 consists of 16 residues. CDR3 loop: CASQPLGLAGLNEQFF. Here the CDR3 DNA reads TGTGCCAGCCAACCCCTGGGGCTAGCGGGTCTCAATGAGCAGTTCTTC.

V and J are TRBV29-1 and TRBJ1-2, with TRBD1 as a possible D gene (6 bases). This CDR3 comprises 15 residues. V gave up 5 bases and J gave up 2 bases, with 18 bases separating them. Germline CDR1 is SQVTM and CDR2 is ANQGSEA. CDR3 loop: CSVPIPDRQNYGYTF. CDR3 coding DNA: TGCAGCGTTCCTATACCGGACAGACAGAACTATGGCTACACCTTC.

This chain joins TRBV27 and TRBJ2-7, with TRBD2 identical over 16 bases. Trimming cost V 6 bases and J 2 bases; bases outside gene matches: 4. The CDR3 contains 16 residues. Germline V gene lookup returns CDR1 MNHEY and CDR2 SMNVEV (reference sequence). The CDR3: CASRGTSGGAPYEQYF. CDR3 in DNA: TGTGCCAGCAGAGGGACTAGCGGGGGGGCCCCCTACGAGCAGTACTTC.

This clone was counted many times. The V call is TRBV28, the J call TRBJ1-1; a possible D gene is TRBD1 (5 bases). V was pared by 5 bases and J by 4 bases, with 14 bases between. CDR1 is MDHEN, CDR2 SYDVKM, per germline. CDR3 length: 14 amino acids. The DNA for the CDR3 is TGTGCCAGCAGTCCGATGACAGAGCCCACTGAAGCTTTCTTT. This sequence encodes CASSPMTEPTEAFF.